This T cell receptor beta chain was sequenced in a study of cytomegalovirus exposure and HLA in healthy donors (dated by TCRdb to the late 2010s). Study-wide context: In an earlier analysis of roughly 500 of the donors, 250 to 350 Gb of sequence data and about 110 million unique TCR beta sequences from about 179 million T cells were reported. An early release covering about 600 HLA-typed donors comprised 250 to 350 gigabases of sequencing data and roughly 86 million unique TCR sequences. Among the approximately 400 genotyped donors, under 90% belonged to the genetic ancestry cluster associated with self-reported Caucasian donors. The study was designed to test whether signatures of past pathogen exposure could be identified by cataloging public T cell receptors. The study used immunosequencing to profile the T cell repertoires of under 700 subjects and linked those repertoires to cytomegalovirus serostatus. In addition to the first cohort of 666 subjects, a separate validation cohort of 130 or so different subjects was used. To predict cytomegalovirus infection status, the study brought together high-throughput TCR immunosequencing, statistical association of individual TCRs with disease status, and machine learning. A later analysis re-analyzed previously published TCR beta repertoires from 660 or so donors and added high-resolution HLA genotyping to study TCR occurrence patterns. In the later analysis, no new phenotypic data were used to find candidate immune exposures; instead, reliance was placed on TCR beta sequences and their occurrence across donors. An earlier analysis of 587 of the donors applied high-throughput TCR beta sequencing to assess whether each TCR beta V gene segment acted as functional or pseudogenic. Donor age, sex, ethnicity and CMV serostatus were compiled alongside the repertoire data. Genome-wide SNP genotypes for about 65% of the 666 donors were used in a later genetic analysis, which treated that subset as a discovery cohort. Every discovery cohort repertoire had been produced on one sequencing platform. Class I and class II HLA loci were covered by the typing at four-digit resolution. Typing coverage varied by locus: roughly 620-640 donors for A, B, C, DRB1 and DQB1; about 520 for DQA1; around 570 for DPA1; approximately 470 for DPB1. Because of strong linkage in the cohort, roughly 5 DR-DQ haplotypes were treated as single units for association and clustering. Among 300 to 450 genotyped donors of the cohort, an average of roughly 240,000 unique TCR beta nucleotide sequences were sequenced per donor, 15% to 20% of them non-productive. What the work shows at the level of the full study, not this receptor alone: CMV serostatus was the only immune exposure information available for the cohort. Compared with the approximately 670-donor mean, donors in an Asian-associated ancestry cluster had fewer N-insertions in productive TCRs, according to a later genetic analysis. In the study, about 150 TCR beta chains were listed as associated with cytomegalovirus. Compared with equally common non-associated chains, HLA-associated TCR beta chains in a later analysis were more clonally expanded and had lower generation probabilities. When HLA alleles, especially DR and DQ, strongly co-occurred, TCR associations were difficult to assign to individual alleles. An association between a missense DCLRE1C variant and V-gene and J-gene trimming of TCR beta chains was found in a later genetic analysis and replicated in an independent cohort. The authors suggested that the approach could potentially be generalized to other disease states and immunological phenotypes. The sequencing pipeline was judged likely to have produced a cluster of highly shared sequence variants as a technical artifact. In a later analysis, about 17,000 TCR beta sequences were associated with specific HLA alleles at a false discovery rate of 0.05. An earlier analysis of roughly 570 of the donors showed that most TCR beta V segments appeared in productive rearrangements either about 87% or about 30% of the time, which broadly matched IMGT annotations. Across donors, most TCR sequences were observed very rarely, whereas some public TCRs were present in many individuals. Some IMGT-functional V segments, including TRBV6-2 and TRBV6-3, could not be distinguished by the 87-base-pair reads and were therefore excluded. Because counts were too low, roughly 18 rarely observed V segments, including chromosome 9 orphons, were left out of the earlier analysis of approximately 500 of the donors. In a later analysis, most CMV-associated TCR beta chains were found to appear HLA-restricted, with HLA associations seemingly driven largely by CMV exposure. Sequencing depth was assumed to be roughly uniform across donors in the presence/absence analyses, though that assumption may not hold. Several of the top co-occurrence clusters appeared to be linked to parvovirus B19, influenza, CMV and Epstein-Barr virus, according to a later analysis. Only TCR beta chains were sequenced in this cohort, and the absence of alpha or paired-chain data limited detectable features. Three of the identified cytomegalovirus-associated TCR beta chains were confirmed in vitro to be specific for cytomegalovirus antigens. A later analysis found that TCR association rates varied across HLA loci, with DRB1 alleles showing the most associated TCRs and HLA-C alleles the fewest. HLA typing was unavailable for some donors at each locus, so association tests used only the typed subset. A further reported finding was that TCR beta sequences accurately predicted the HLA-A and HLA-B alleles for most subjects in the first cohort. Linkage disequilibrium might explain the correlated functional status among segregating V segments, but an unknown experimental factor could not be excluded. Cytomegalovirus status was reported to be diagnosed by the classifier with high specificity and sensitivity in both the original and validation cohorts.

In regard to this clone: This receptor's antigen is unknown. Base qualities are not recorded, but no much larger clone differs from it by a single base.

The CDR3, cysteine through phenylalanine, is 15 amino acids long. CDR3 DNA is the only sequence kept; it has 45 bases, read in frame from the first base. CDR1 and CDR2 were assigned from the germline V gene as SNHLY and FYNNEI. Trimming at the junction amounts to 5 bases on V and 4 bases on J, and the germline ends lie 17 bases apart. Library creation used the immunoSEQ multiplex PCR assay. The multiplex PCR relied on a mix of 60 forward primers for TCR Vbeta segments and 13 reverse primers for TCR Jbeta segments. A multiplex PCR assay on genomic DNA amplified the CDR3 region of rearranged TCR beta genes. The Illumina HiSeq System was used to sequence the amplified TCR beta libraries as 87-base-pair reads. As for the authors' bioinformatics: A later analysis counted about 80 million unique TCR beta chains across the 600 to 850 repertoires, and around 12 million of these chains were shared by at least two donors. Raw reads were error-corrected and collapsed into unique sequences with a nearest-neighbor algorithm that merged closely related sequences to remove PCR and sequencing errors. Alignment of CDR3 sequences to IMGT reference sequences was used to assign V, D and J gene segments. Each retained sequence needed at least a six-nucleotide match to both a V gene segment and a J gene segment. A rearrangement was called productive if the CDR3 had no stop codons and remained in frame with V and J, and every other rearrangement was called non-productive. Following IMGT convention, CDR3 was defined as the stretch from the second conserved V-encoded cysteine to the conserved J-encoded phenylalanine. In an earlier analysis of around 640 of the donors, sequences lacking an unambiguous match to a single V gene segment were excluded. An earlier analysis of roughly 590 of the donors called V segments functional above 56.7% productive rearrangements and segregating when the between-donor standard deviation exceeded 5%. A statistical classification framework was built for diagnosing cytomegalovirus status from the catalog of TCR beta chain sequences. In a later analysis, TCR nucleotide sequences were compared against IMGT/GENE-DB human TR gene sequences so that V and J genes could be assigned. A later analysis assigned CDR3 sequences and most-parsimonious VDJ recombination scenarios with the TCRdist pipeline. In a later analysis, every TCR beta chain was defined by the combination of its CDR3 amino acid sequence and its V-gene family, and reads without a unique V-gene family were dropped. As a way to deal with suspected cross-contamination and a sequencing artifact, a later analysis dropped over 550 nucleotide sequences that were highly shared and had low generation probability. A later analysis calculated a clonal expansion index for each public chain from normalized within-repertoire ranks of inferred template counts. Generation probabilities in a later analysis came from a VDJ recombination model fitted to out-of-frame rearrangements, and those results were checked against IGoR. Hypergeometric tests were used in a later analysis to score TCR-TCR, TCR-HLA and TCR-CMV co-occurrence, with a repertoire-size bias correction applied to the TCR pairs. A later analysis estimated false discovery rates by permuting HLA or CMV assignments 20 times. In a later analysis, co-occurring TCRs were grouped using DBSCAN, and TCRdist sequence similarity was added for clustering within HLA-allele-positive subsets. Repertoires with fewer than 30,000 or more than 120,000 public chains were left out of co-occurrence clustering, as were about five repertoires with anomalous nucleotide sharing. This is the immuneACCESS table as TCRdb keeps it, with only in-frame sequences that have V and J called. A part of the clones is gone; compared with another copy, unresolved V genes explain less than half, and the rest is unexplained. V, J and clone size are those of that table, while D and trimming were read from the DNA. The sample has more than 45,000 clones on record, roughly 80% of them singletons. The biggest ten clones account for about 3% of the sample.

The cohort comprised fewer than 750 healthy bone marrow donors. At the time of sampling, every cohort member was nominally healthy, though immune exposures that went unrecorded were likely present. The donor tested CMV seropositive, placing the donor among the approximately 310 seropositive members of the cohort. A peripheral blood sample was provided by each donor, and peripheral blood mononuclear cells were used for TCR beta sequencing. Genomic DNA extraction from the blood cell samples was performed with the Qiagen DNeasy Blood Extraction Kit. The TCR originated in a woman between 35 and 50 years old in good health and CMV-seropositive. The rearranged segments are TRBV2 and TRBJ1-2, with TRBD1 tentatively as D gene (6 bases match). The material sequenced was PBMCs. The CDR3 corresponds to CASSQETGRTYGYTF. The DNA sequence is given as TGTGCCAGCAGTCAAGAGACAGGACGCACCTATGGCTACACCTTC.